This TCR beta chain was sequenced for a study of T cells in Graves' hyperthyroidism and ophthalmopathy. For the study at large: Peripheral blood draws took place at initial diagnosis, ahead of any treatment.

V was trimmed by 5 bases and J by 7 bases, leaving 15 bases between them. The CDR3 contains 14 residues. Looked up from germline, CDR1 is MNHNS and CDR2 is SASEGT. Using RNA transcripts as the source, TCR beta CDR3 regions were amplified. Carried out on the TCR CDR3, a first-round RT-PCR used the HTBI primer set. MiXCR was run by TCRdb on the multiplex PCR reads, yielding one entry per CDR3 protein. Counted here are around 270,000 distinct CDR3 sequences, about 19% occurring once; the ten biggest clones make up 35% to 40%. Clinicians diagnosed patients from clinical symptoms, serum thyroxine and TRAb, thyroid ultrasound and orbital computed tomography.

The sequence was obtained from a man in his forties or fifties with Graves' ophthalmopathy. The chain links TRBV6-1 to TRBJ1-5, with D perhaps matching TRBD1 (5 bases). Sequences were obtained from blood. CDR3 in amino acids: CASSLTLRGQPQHF. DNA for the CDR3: TGTGCCAGCAGTTTGACGCTTAGGGGCCAGCCCCAGCATTTT.